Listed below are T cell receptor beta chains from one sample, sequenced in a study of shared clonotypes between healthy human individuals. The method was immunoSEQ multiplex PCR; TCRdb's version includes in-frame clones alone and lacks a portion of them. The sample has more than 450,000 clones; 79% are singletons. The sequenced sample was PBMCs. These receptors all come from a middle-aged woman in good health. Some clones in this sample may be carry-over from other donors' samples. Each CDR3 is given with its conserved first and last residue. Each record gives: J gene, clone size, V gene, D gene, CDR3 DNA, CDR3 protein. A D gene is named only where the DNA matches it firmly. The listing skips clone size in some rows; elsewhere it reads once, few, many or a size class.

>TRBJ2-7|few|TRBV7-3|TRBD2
TGTGCCAGCAGCTTAACCGGCGGGAGTTACGAGCAGTACTTC
CASSLTGGSYEQYF
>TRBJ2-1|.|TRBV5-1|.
TGCGCCAGCAGCTTGGACGGGAGTGGAAATGAGCAGTTCTTC
CASSLDGSGNEQFF
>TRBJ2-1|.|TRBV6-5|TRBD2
TGTGCCAGCAGTTCGACTAGCGGGAAGCAGTTCTTC
CASSSTSGKQFF
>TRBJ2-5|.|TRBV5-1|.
TGCGCCAGCAGCTTGGCGGGGCTGTCAGAGACCCAGTACTTC
CASSLAGLSETQYF
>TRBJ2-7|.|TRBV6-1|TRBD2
TGTGCCAGCAGTGAATATACTAGCGTCTACGAGCAGTACTTC
CASSEYTSVYEQYF
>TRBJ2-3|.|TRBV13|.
TGTGCCAGCAGCTTTCCCGGGACAAGGCAGTATTTT
CASSFPGTRQYF
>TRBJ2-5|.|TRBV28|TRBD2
TGTGCCAGCACCAGAGCGGGGATGGAGACCCAGTACTTC
CASTRAGMETQYF
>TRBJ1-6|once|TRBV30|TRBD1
TGTGCCTGGAGGCCTTCCCGGGACAGGGGGCTCTCACCCCTCCACTTT
CAWRPSRDRGLSPLHF
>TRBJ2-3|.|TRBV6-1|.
TGTGCCAGCAGTGAATTGGTTGGACGCACAGATACGCAGTATTTT
CASSELVGRTDTQYF
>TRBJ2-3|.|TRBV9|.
TGTGCCAGCAGCGTAGCGACTTGGGGCACGGATACGCAGTATTTT
CASSVATWGTDTQYF
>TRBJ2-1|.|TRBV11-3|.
TGTGCCAGCAGCTTAGGGGGGCTAGGGTCCGATGAGCAGTTCTTC
CASSLGGLGSDEQFF
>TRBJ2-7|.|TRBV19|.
TGTGCCAGTAAGGGCAGTCCCTACGAGCAGTACTTC
CASKGSPYEQYF
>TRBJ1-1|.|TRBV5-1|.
TGCGCCAGCAGCCCGGAGGGCCGGGGGACTGAAGCTTTCTTT
CASSPEGRGTEAFF
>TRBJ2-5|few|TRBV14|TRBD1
TGTGCCAGCAGCCAATTTAACAGGGGGACCGGAGAGACCCAGTACTTC
CASSQFNRGTGETQYF
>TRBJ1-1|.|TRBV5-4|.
TGTGCCAGCACAGCTAAAGGGGTAGCTGAAGCTTTCTTT
CASTAKGVAEAFF
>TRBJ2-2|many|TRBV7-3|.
TGTGCCAGCAGCTACCAGGGCGACGGGGAGCTGTTTTTT
CASSYQGDGELFF
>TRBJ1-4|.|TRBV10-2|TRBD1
TGCGCCAGCAGCCTCGTAGCCGGGACAGCGAATGAAAAACTGTTTTTT
CASSLVAGTANEKLFF
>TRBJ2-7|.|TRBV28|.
TGTGCCAGCAGTTCCCCCTCGACGGGAAGCTCCTACGAGCAGTACTTC
CASSSPSTGSSYEQYF
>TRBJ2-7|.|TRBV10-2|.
TGCGCCAGCAGTGAACGAGACGAGCAGTACTTC
CASSERDEQYF
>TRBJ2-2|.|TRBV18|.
TGTGCCAGCTCACCAGTTTCTACCGGGGAGCTGTTTTTT
CASSPVSTGELFF
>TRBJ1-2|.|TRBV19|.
TGTGCCAGTAGTACCGGGGCTAACTATGGCTACACCTTC
CASSTGANYGYTF
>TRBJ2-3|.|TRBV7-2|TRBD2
TGTGCCAGCAGCTCCACCGGGAGGAGCACAGATACGCAGTATTTT
CASSSTGRSTDTQYF
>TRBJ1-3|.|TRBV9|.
TGTGCCAGCAGCGTAGTGGGTTCTGGAAACACCATATATTTT
CASSVVGSGNTIYF
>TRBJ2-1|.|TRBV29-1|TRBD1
TGCAGCGCCGAGGGGGCTACCAGCTCCTACAATGAGCAGTTCTTC
CSAEGATSSYNEQFF
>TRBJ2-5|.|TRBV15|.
TGTGCCACCAGCAGAGATCTATGGGCAGGTCAAGAGACCCAGTACTTC
CATSRDLWAGQETQYF
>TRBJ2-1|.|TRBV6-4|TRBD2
TGTGCCAGCAGTGCGACTAGCGGGGACTACAATGAGCAGTTCTTC
CASSATSGDYNEQFF
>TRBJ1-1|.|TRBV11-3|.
TGTGCCAGCAGCTTATATCGGAACACTGAAGCTTTCTTT
CASSLYRNTEAFF
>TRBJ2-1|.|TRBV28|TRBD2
TGTGCCAGCAGTTTAGCGGGAGGGCCTGGGGAGCAGTTCTTC
CASSLAGGPGEQFF
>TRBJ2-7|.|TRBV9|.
TGTGCCAGCAGCGCACAGGGCTTTGACGAGCAGTACTTC
CASSAQGFDEQYF
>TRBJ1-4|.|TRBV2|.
TGTGCCAGCAGTGATCTGGGAACTAATGAAAAACTGTTTTTT
CASSDLGTNEKLFF
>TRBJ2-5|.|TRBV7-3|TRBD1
TGTGCCAGCAGCTTTAGAGGGACAGCGCAAGAGACCCAGTACTTC
CASSFRGTAQETQYF
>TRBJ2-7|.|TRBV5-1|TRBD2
TGCGCCAGCAGCCAGACTAGCGGGAGTTACGAGCAGTACTTC
CASSQTSGSYEQYF
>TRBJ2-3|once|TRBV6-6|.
TGTGCCAGCAGTCCTGGGACCCTAAGCACAGATACGCAGTATTTT
CASSPGTLSTDTQYF
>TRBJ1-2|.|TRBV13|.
TGTGCCAGCAGCTTAGGCCTTGGGGGGCTCTATGGCTACACCTTC
CASSLGLGGLYGYTF
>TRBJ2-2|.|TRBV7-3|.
TGTGCCAGCAGCTTAATATACACCGGGGAGCTGTTTTTT
CASSLIYTGELFF
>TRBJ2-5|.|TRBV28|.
TGTGCCAGCAGTTTATCTGGGGAGACCCAGTACTTC
CASSLSGETQYF
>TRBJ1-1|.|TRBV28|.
TGTGCCAGCGTCACACGGTCGGCGGGTTTAAATTCTGAAGCTTTCTTT
CASVTRSAGLNSEAFF
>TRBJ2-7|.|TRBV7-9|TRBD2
TGTGCCAGCAGCTTATTGGCGGGAGGGCCGGGCGAGCAGTACTTC
CASSLLAGGPGEQYF
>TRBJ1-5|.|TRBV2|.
TGTGCCACCTCTGGGGAGCCCAATCAGCCCCAGCATTTT
CATSGEPNQPQHF
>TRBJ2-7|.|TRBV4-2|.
TGTGCCAGCAGCCCCCAGAAGGACAGAACTTACGAGCAGTACTTC
CASSPQKDRTYEQYF
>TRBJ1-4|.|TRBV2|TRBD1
TGTGCCAGCAGTGATGACAGGGTAGCGGAAAAACTGTTTTTT
CASSDDRVAEKLFF
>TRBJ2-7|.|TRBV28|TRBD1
TGTGCCAGCAGATCCCCGGGACAGGGAGACTACGAGCAGTACTTC
CASRSPGQGDYEQYF
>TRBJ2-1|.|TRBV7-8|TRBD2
TGTGCCAGCAGCTCAATCGGACTAGCGGGAGCAAACAATGAGCAGTTCTTC
CASSSIGLAGANNEQFF
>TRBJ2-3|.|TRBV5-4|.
TGTGCCAGCAGCTTGGTGGGAGGTAGCACAGATACGCAGTATTTT
CASSLVGGSTDTQYF
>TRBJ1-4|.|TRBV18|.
TGTGCCAGCTCACCACGAGAAAAACTGTTTTTT
CASSPREKLFF
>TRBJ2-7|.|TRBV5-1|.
TGCGCCAGCAGCTTGGGGACGTACGAGCAGTACTTC
CASSLGTYEQYF
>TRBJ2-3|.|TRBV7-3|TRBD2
TGTGCCAGCAGCTCCAGCGGGGGACTCACAGATACGCAGTATTTT
CASSSSGGLTDTQYF
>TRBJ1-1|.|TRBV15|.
TGTGCCACCAGCAGGGACAAGACAGGCAACACTGAAGCTTTCTTT
CATSRDKTGNTEAFF
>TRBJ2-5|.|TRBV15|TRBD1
TGTGCCACCAGCAGAGACAGGGGGAACCTAAAGACCCAGTACTTC
CATSRDRGNLKTQYF
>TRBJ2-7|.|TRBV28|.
TGTGCCAGCAGTGTCAGGTTCGAGCAGTACTTC
CASSVRFEQYF
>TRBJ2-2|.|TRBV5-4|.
TGTGCCAGCAGCTTTCGGGCGGGTACCACCGGGGAGCTGTTTTTT
CASSFRAGTTGELFF
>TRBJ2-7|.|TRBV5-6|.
TGTGCCAGCAGCGTCGGCACAGACGAGCAGTACTTC
CASSVGTDEQYF
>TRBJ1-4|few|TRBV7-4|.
TGTGCCAGCAGCTCACTATTAGCAACTAATGAAAAACTGTTTTTT
CASSSLLATNEKLFF
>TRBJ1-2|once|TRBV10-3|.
TGTGCCATCAGTGAGTCTGGGGAATTGGGGGGCTACACCTTC
CAISESGELGGYTF
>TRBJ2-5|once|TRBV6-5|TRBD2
TGTGCCAGCAGCCCGGCGGGACTAGCGTTTGGGACCCAGTACTTC
CASSPAGLAFGTQYF